The 15 T cell receptor beta chains given below trace back to one sample, sequenced in a study of blood T cell repertoires in COVID-19. Sequenced by immunoSEQ multiplex PCR; TCRdb stores in-frame clones only, minus some. The sample consists of 300,000 to 400,000 clones, more than 70% of them appearing once. The sequenced sample consisted of peripheral blood. The receptors stem from a woman in her 70s with COVID-19, enrolled during active disease.

The rearrangement links TRBV7-2 to TRBJ1-5; TRBD1 might be the D (5 bases). Germline assignment: CDR1 SGHTA and CDR2 FQGNSA. V lost 4 bases and J 0 bases, leaving 10 bases between the germline ends. This CDR3 comprises 15 residues. This chain's CDR3 is CASSSLGVSNQPQHF. Here the CDR3 DNA reads TGTGCCAGCAGCTCCCTAGGGGTTAGCAATCAGCCCCAGCATTTT. Full variable domain (outside the CDR3, taken from reference TRBV7-2 and TRBJ1-5): GAGVSQSPSNKVTEKGKDVELRCDPISGHTALYWYRQSLGQGLEFLIYFQGNSAPDKSGLPSDRFSAERTGGSVSTLTIQRTQQEDSAVYLCASSSLGVSNQPQHFGDGTRLSIL.

This clone has more than one count but fewer than ten. The DNA for the CDR3 is TGTGCCAGCGTAAGACAGGGCCTCACTGAAGCTTTCTTT. It encodes CASVRQGLTEAFF. V usage is TRBV6-5 and J usage is TRBJ1-1; 7 positions agree with TRBD1. J gave up 4 bases and V 8 bases, and 7 bases lay outside the gene matches. CDR1 MNHEY and CDR2 SVGAGI come from the germline V gene. CDR3 size: 13 residues.

This chain uses TRBV28 with TRBJ2-1, with 12 bases lining up with TRBD2. V dropped 5 bases and J dropped 5; count of bases not matched to a gene: 4. The CDR3 sequence is 15 residues long. Germline V CDR1 and CDR2: MDHEN, SYDVKM. CDR3 loop: CASSPSGGADNEQFF. Written as DNA, the CDR3 is TGTGCCAGCAGTCCTAGCGGGGGGGCGGACAATGAGCAGTTCTTC.

This chain connects TRBV4-1 to TRBJ2-2; 9 nucleotides match TRBD2. Per the germline V gene, CDR1 is MGHRA and CDR2 is YSYEKL. J gave up 8 bases and V 0 bases, and 10 bases lay outside the gene matches. The CDR3 loop spans 17 amino acids. CDR3 loop: CASSQDKRGASRGELFF. The CDR3 DNA reads as TGCGCCAGCAGCCAAGATAAGCGGGGGGCTAGCAGGGGGGAGCTGTTTTTT.

This chain connects TRBV19 to TRBJ1-3, with D possibly matching TRBD1 (6 bases). This CDR3 comprises 14 residues. CDR1 is LNHDA and CDR2 is SQIVND in the germline V gene (reference sequence). V lost 7 bases and J 8 bases, leaving 18 bases between the germline ends. The CDR3 nucleotides are TGTGCCAGTACTCGGTCGGACAGCCAATACACCATATATTTT. Protein sequence: CASTRSDSQYTIYF.

The genes are TRBV7-6 and TRBJ2-5, with TRBD2 matching 11 bases. J gave up 2 bases and V 1 base, and 6 bases lay outside the gene matches. Germline values: CDR1 SGHVS, CDR2 FNYEAQ. This CDR3 is built from 17 residues. The chain's CDR3 is CASSLGSSGGRQETQYF. Here the CDR3 DNA reads TGTGCCAGCAGCTTAGGCTCTAGCGGGGGGAGACAAGAGACCCAGTACTTC.

The V gene is TRBV27, the J gene TRBJ2-7; D is possibly TRBD1 (5 bases). V lost 4 bases and J 7 bases, leaving 23 bases between the germline ends. Germline values: CDR1 MNHEY, CDR2 SMNVEV (reference sequence). CDR3 length: 16 amino acids. The CDR3 sequence is CASSSLFGASMVEQYF. The CDR3 DNA follows: TGTGCCAGCAGTTCCCTTTTTGGGGCCAGCATGGTTGAGCAGTACTTC.

This chain connects TRBV6-5 to TRBJ2-2, with TRBD1 matching 9 bases. V lost 4 bases and J lost 7; bases outside the gene matches: 7. Germline CDR1 is MNHEY and CDR2 is SVGAGI. The CDR3 has 15 residues. The CDR3 region is CASSSTQGANGELFF. As DNA, the CDR3 is TGTGCCAGCAGTTCGACACAGGGGGCGAACGGGGAGCTGTTTTTT.

This clone was observed a handful of times. Other DNA variants within this sample encode the same CDR3. The genes are TRBV12-3 or TRBV12-4 and TRBJ1-2, with TRBD1 as a possible D gene (5 bases). This CDR3 is 12 amino acids long. V was pared by 2 bases and J by 7 bases, with 8 bases between. The CDR3 loop is CASSLRGFGYTF. The CDR3 coding sequence is TGTGCCAGCAGTTTACGGGGGTTTGGCTACACCTTC.

V usage is TRBV9 and J usage is TRBJ1-4, with D unclear. Trimming shortened V by 1 base and J by 10 bases, and 8 bases separated the two germline ends. Germline lookup yields CDR1 SGDLS and CDR2 YYNGEE. The CDR3 runs 12 residues. The CDR3 region is CASSVFGGKLFF. As DNA, the CDR3 is TGTGCCAGCAGCGTATTCGGTGGAAAACTGTTTTTT.

V gene TRBV6-5 combines with J gene TRBJ1-4; 9 bases fit TRBD1. The CDR3 totals 15 residues. Germline-derived CDR1 and CDR2 are MNHEY and SVGAGI. Unmatched junction bases numbered 12, after V lost 10 bases and J lost 6 bases. The CDR3, as DNA: TGTGCCACCGGACAGGGGACAACCGCCGATGAAAAACTGTTTTTT. Protein: CATGQGTTADEKLFF.

V usage is TRBV28 and J usage is TRBJ2-7, with a weak D call TRBD1 (5 bases). Per the germline V gene, CDR1 is MDHEN and CDR2 is SYDVKM. The CDR3 spans 14 residues. The V gene lost 6 bases and the J gene lost 4 bases, with 16 bases spanning the gap. The CDR3 loop reads CASRSGLIVYEQYF. The CDR3 DNA reads TGTGCCAGCAGGTCAGGGCTAATTGTTTACGAGCAGTACTTC.

This clone was counted only a few times. The chain is built from TRBV24-1 and TRBJ2-2; the D gene is possibly TRBD1 (6 bases). There are 16 residues in the CDR3. V lost 4 bases and J lost 5, with 16 bases in between. Germline assignment: CDR1 KGHDR and CDR2 SFDVKD. CDR3 protein: CATSESRGGWTGELFF. CDR3 bases: TGTGCCACCAGTGAGTCCCGAGGGGGATGGACCGGGGAGCTGTTTTTT.

This chain uses TRBV30 with TRBJ1-1; tentative D call: TRBD1 (6 bases). Trimming shortened V by 5 bases and J by 2 bases, and 12 bases separated the two germline ends. CDR1 is GTSNPN, CDR2 SVGIG, per germline (reference sequence). The CDR3 sequence is 13 residues long. The CDR3 loop is CAWAGTSNTEAFF. The CDR3 bases are TGTGCCTGGGCCGGGACATCCAACACTGAAGCTTTCTTT.

The chain carries TRBV9 and TRBJ2-5; TRBD2 matches at 10 bases. V dropped 0 bases and J dropped 4; count of bases not matched to a gene: 3. This CDR3 has 15 amino acids. Per the germline V gene, CDR1 is SGDLS and CDR2 is YYNGEE. This CDR3 reads CASSVGLAGAETQYF. The CDR3 coding sequence is TGTGCCAGCAGCGTAGGGCTAGCGGGGGCAGAGACCCAGTACTTC.